The 24 T cell receptor beta chains below were found in one sample sequenced in a study of read filtering for tumor transcriptome and immune sequencing. The library was built from roughly 400 ng RNA with molecular barcoded adaptors for alpha/delta and beta/gamma chains. TCRdb itself ran the reads through MiXCR, one entry per CDR3 protein. The sample holds 100,000 to 150,000 distinct CDR3 sequences, approximately 12% seen once. The sample taken for sequencing was a population of CD138-negative cells sorted from bone marrow. The receptors stem from a donor older than 35 with multiple myeloma.

This clonotype was observed a few times. The rearrangement uses TRBV18 and TRBJ2-2; perhaps TRBD2 as D (5 bases). The CDR3 sequence is 13 residues long. V lost 1 base, J lost 7 bases, and 7 bases lay in between. Germline assignment: CDR1 KGHSH and CDR2 LQKENI. DNA for the CDR3: TGTGCCAGCTCACCACTCGGGGACGGGGAGCTGTTTTTT. Its protein is CASSPLGDGELFF.

A few counts support this clonotype. This may be a read error: a much more frequent sequence differs by one nucleotide. The chain carries TRBV27 and TRBJ2-2; tentative D call: TRBD2 (5 bases). The CDR3 sequence is 15 residues long. CDR1 is MNHEY, CDR2 SMNVEV, per germline (reference sequence). V was clipped by 3 bases and J by 2 bases, with 10 bases between them. Here the CDR3 DNA reads TGTGCCAGCAGTTTTTTCGGGATAAACACCGGGGAGCTGTTTTTT. Its protein product is CASSFFGINTGELFF.

Note on this clonotype: A read error is possible here, since a much larger clone lies one base away. The rearrangement links TRBV7-9 to TRBJ2-5, with a weak D call TRBD1 (6 bases). Germline values: CDR1 SEHNR, CDR2 FQNEAQ (reference sequence). V was pared by 2 bases and J by 4 bases, with 11 bases between. CDR3 length: 14 residues. The CDR3 nucleotides read TGTGCCAGCAGCTTAATCGGGACACCAGAGACCCAGTACTTC. Protein: CASSLIGTPETQYF.

At least ten counts were recorded for this clonotype. This chain uses TRBV5-1 with TRBJ2-3, with D hard to call. V was cut by 1 base and J by 5 bases, with 8 bases left in between. The CDR3 loop spans 13 amino acids. CDR1 SGHRS and CDR2 YFSETQ come from the germline V gene. The CDR3 here is CASSLREGDTQYF. The CDR3 DNA is TGCGCCAGCAGCTTGAGAGAAGGAGATACGCAGTATTTT.

This clonotype was seen ten or more times. J is TRBJ2-2 and V is TRBV30, with D possibly being TRBD1 or TRBD2 (5 bases each). CDR1 GTSNPN and CDR2 SVGIG come from the germline V gene (reference sequence). The CDR3 totals 17 residues. The germline V and J ends were trimmed by 0 bases and 0 bases, with 14 bases remaining between them. CDR3 region: CAWSVLGVTSNTGELFF. CDR3 nucleotides: TGTGCCTGGAGTGTACTGGGGGTAACTTCGAACACCGGGGAGCTGTTTTTT.

The table lists this clonotype with many counts. The V and J genes are TRBV7-2 and TRBJ2-3; either TRBD1 or TRBD2 may fit D (5 bases each). The CDR3 contains 14 residues. Germline V gene sequence: CDR1 SGHTA, CDR2 FQGNSA. The V end was cut by 6 bases, the J end by 9 bases, with 19 bases between. This chain's CDR3 is CASSPPSQRGTQYF. For the CDR3, the DNA is TGTGCCAGCAGTCCCCCCTCTCAGAGGGGAACGCAGTATTTT.

This clonotype showed up just a few times. A much larger clone is a single base away; this may be a read error. The chain recombines TRBV20-1 with TRBJ2-3; D is uncertain. The V and J ends lost 0 bases and 1 base respectively, with 5 bases between them. This CDR3 spans 13 amino acids. CDR1 is DFQATT and CDR2 is SNEGSKA in the germline V gene (reference sequence). Here the CDR3 reads CSARDEGTDTQYF. In nucleotides, the CDR3 is TGCAGTGCTAGAGATGAGGGCACAGATACGCAGTATTTT.

About this clonotype: This could be a read error, since a much larger clone is one nucleotide away. The chain recombines TRBV3-1 with TRBJ1-1; 8 bases line up with TRBD1. In germline, CDR1 is LGHDT, CDR2 YNNKEL (reference sequence). The CDR3 is made up of 16 amino acids. Written as DNA, the CDR3 is TGTGCCAGCGGCCAAGCGTACGGACAGGGACTCACTGAAGCTTTCTTT. Residues: CASGQAYGQGLTEAFF.

At least ten counts were recorded for this clonotype. The J gene is TRBJ2-5, the V gene TRBV19; D may be TRBD1 or TRBD2 (5 bases each). Germline V gene sequence: CDR1 LNHDA, CDR2 SQIVND (reference sequence). V was cut by 3 bases and J by 4 bases, with 15 bases left in between. This CDR3 is 15 amino acids long. CDR3 coding DNA: TGTGCCAGTAGTATCCCAGGGAGCAGAGGAGAGACCCAGTACTTC. It specifies CASSIPGSRGETQYF.

This clonotype was seen at least ten times. One end of the junction fails to match germline, which may point to a read error. The V gene is TRBV7-2, the J gene TRBJ2-1, with D possibly called TRBD1 or TRBD2 (5 bases each). Germline lookup yields CDR1 SGHTA and CDR2 FQGNSA. The CDR3 consists of 11 residues. The CDR3 sequence: CASSLAMGTDF. The CDR3 nucleotides are TGTGCCAGCAGCTTAGCGATGGGGACGGACTTC. Complete variable domain (other parts from reference TRBV7-2 and TRBJ2-1): GAGVSQSPSNKVTEKGKDVELRCDPISGHTALYWYRQSLGQGLEFLIYFQGNSAPDKSGLPSDRFSAERTGGSVSTLTIQRTQQEDSAVYLCASSLAMGTDFGPGTRLTVL.

This clonotype was observed at least ten times. V is TRBV5-4 and J is TRBJ2-3; 9 bases agree with TRBD2. V lost 4 bases and J lost 0; bases outside the gene matches: 3. Germline loops: CDR1 SGHNT, CDR2 YYREEE (reference sequence). The CDR3 is 15 residues long. CDR3 loop: CASSRGGASTDTQYF. CDR3 in DNA: TGTGCCAGCAGCCGCGGGGGGGCGAGCACAGATACGCAGTATTTT.

As concerns this clonotype: A junction end diverges from the germline sequence, so it may reflect a read error. The chain couples TRBV19 to TRBJ2-3; 10 bases match TRBD2. The CDR3 loop spans 14 amino acids. Germline lookup yields CDR1 LNHDA and CDR2 SQIVND (reference sequence). CDR3 coding DNA: TGTGCCAGTAGCCACGGACTAGCGGCAGATACGCAGTGTTTT. Translated, it gives CASSHGLAADTQCF. Full variable domain (missing parts from reference TRBV19 and TRBJ2-3): DGGITQSPKYLFRKEGQNVTLSCEQNLNHDAMYWYRQDPGQGLRLIYYSQIVNDFQKGDIAEGYSVSREKKESFPLTVTSAQKNPTAFYLCASSHGLAADTQCFGPGTRLTVL.

This clonotype was counted ten times or more. The chain has TRBV7-2 and TRBJ2-2; D may be TRBD1 (5 bases). This CDR3 is built from 14 residues. Germline V gene data show CDR1 as SGHTA and CDR2 as FQGNSA. V lost 5 bases to trimming and J lost 3 bases, with 10 bases between them. The DNA of the CDR3 is TGTGCCAGCAGCCGTGACAGCTACACCGGGGAGCTGTTTTTT. Translated, it gives CASSRDSYTGELFF.

In this sample, this clonotype turned up many times. The J gene is TRBJ2-2, the V gene TRBV5-1, with a possible D match to TRBD2 (6 bases). Germline V gene sequence: CDR1 SGHRS, CDR2 YFSETQ. Trimming took off 4 bases at V and 1 base at J, with 11 bases between the two ends. There are 15 residues in the CDR3. The chain's CDR3 is CASSRDFQNTGELFF. The CDR3 DNA is TGCGCCAGCAGCCGGGACTTTCAGAACACCGGGGAGCTGTTTTTT.

In its sample, this clonotype was seen a few times. This could be a read error, since a much larger clone is one nucleotide away. The conserved closing phenylalanine or tryptophan is absent in this CDR3, likely reflecting a read error. The chain combines TRBV7-2 with TRBJ2-1; 7 bases are shared with TRBD1. V was pared by 0 bases and J by 10 bases, with 6 bases of the junction left unmatched. Germline CDR1 and CDR2: SGHTA and FQGNSA. The CDR3 length is 14 residues. CDR3 loop: CASSLALTGVEQFI. CDR3 nucleotides: TGTGCCAGCAGCTTAGCCCTTACAGGGGTGGAGCAGTTCATC.

This clonotype was counted at least ten times. The CDR3 loop is CSATSRLAQGWQETQYF. The CDR3 nucleotides are TGCAGTGCTACCAGCAGACTAGCCCAGGGTTGGCAAGAGACCCAGTACTTC. This chain joins TRBV20-1 and TRBJ2-5, with 7 nucleotides matching TRBD2. CDR1 and CDR2 from the germline V gene are DFQATT and SNEGSKA (reference sequence). V lost 4 bases, J lost 2 bases, and 16 bases stayed unmatched. CDR3 size: 17 residues.

In its sample, this clonotype was seen a few times. This chain links TRBV12-3 or TRBV12-4 with TRBJ1-2; a weak D match, TRBD1 (5 bases). The CDR3 sequence is 13 residues long. V shed 8 bases and J shed 6 bases, with 16 bases lying between them. The CDR3 loop is CASSGTHNHGYTF. CDR3 nucleotide sequence: TGTGCCAGCTCCGGGACGCACAACCATGGCTACACCTTC.

The sample holds many counts of this clonotype. The rearrangement links TRBV7-2 to TRBJ1-5; 9 bases line up with TRBD1. Per the germline V gene, CDR1 is SGHTA and CDR2 is FQGNSA. This CDR3 is 16 amino acids long. V shed 5 bases and J 1 base; nucleotides not matched to a gene: 6. CDR3 nucleotides: TGTGCCAGCAGCCCGACAGGGGGAAGAAGCAATCAGCCCCAGCATTTT. The encoded protein is CASSPTGGRSNQPQHF.

With regard to this clonotype: This may arise from a read error, as a much more abundant clone is one base away. Because the CDR3's place on the DNA is in doubt, the DNA is left out and the CDR3 is given as listed by TCRdb. The V call is TRBV10-2, the J call TRBJ2-1; the table's D gene call, TRBD2, was not cross checked with the DNA. Germline V gene lookup returns CDR1 WSHSY and CDR2 SAAADI. The CDR3 region is 20 residues in length, termini included. The CDR3 sequence is CASSVGLGTSGSRPYNEQSF.

Ten or more counts support this clonotype. This chain connects TRBV12-3 or TRBV12-4 to TRBJ2-1; D might be TRBD2 (6 bases). The CDR3 consists of 16 residues. Trimming left V 7 bases short and J 7 bases short, with 23 bases between. CDR3 DNA sequence: TGTGCCAGCACCTCAAATACGGGAGTTGTAAGGAATGAGCAGTTCTTC. Encoded protein: CASTSNTGVVRNEQFF.

This clonotype has ten or more counts. The chain is built from TRBV11-2 and TRBJ2-4, with TRBD1 matching 7 bases. This CDR3 is 14 amino acids long. Germline loops: CDR1 SGHAT, CDR2 FQNNGV. Trimming removed 4 bases from V and 6 bases from J; junction bases left unmatched: 6. CDR3 nucleotides: TGTGCCAGCAGCTATCCGGGACAGACAAACATTCAGTACTTC. Translation gives CASSYPGQTNIQYF.

CDR3 in DNA: TGTGCCAGCAGCTTAAGGCTCCAAGAGACCCAGTACTTC. This gives the protein CASSLRLQETQYF. This chain joins TRBV7-8 and TRBJ2-5; D ambiguous. This CDR3 is built from 13 residues. Trimming stripped 2 bases from V and 1 base from J, with 5 bases between. The germline CDR1 and CDR2 sequences are SGHVS and FQNEAQ.

This clonotype was seen many times. The CDR3 sequence: CSASAVRYNEQFF. CDR3 in DNA: TGCAGCGCCAGTGCCGTCCGCTACAATGAGCAGTTCTTC. The V and J genes are TRBV29-1 and TRBJ2-1; no clear D gene. Germline V gene lookup returns CDR1 SQVTM and CDR2 ANQGSEA. The CDR3 is 13 amino acids. V lost 7 bases and J 3 bases, leaving 13 bases between the germline ends.

This clonotype has only a few counts. With a much larger clone just one base away, this may be a read error. The chain joins TRBV19 to TRBJ2-1, with 9 bases aligning to TRBD2. From germline, CDR1 is LNHDA and CDR2 SQIVND (reference sequence). This CDR3 comprises 15 residues. J gave up 10 bases and V 5 bases, and 12 bases lay outside the gene matches. This CDR3 is CASSVPGLAAKEQFF. The CDR3 DNA sequence: TGTGCCAGTAGTGTACCGGGACTAGCTGCCAAGGAGCAGTTCTTC.